Listed below are T cell receptor beta chains from one sample, sequenced in a study of type 1 regulatory T cells. Each CDR3 protein gets one entry after TCRdb re-called the reads with MiXCR. The profile shows about 62,000 distinct CDR3 sequences, 60% to 65% of them singletons. The antigens for these receptors are not known. The sequenced material came from cultured non-Tr1 T cells, either the whole culture or a sorted T cell fraction (not recorded which). The receptor source for this set is a human donor in good health. CDR3s include the opening cysteine and the closing phenylalanine or tryptophan. The D gene is left open where the match is weak. A row's size may be missing; if present it is once, few, many or a size class.

d_gene: -
j_gene: TRBJ1-2
v_gene: TRBV18
abundance: -
CDR3aa: CASSPTDSNYGYTF
CDR3nt: TGTGCCAGCTCACCCACCGATAGTAACTATGGCTACACCTTC

d_gene: TRBD1
j_gene: TRBJ1-2
v_gene: TRBV7-9
abundance: -
CDR3aa: CASSSRGTRDRASYGYTF
CDR3nt: TGTGCCAGCAGCTCGCGGGGTACCCGGGACAGGGCGTCATATGGCTACACCTTC

d_gene: -
j_gene: TRBJ1-2
v_gene: TRBV10-3
abundance: -
CDR3aa: CAISEDQGAQSGYTF
CDR3nt: TGTGCCATCAGTGAGGATCAAGGAGCACAGAGTGGCTACACCTTC

d_gene: -
j_gene: TRBJ2-3
v_gene: TRBV11-2
abundance: -
CDR3aa: CASSLSIGSGSTDTQYF
CDR3nt: TGTGCCAGCAGCTTATCGATCGGAAGCGGGAGCACAGATACGCAGTATTTT

d_gene: -
j_gene: TRBJ2-5
v_gene: TRBV2
abundance: -
CDR3aa: CASRGPGETQYF
CDR3nt: TGTGCCAGCAGAGGTCCGGGGGAGACCCAGTACTTC

d_gene: -
j_gene: TRBJ2-6
v_gene: TRBV27
abundance: -
CDR3aa: CASSDLVLARVGGANVLTF
CDR3nt: TGTGCCAGCAGTGACTTAGTACTGGCCCGGGTCGGTGGGGCCAACGTCCTGACTTTC

d_gene: -
j_gene: TRBJ2-2
v_gene: TRBV20-1
abundance: -
CDR3aa: CSATQGRSGGELFF
CDR3nt: TGCAGTGCTACTCAGGGGAGGTCCGGCGGGGAGCTGTTTTTT

d_gene: -
j_gene: TRBJ2-3
v_gene: TRBV4-3
abundance: -
CDR3aa: CASSQGPAVSTDTQYF
CDR3nt: TGCGCCAGCAGCCAAGGCCCAGCGGTTAGCACAGATACGCAGTATTTT

d_gene: -
j_gene: TRBJ1-3
v_gene: TRBV10-3
abundance: -
CDR3aa: CAISGDLGNTIYF
CDR3nt: TGTGCCATCAGTGGGGACTTAGGAAACACCATATATTTT

d_gene: -
j_gene: TRBJ2-5
v_gene: TRBV5-1
abundance: -
CDR3aa: CASSESTDRGETQYF
CDR3nt: TGCGCCAGCTCCGAGAGCACGGACAGAGGAGAGACCCAGTACTTC

d_gene: TRBD1
j_gene: TRBJ1-5
v_gene: TRBV19
abundance: -
CDR3aa: CASSIRGLGNQPQHF
CDR3nt: TGTGCCAGTAGTATAAGGGGGCTCGGCAATCAGCCCCAGCATTTT

d_gene: -
j_gene: TRBJ2-4
v_gene: TRBV2
abundance: -
CDR3aa: CASSEPQKAKNIQYF
CDR3nt: TGTGCCAGCAGTGAACCCCAGAAAGCCAAAAACATTCAGTACTTC

d_gene: TRBD1
j_gene: TRBJ2-1
v_gene: TRBV5-1
abundance: few
CDR3aa: CASSGTGGVNEQFF
CDR3nt: TGCGCCAGCTCCGGGACAGGGGGGGTCAATGAGCAGTTCTTC

d_gene: TRBD2
j_gene: TRBJ2-5
v_gene: TRBV12-3/TRBV12-4
abundance: -
CDR3aa: CASSLRAGEIETQYF
CDR3nt: TGTGCCAGCAGTTTAAGAGCGGGAGAAATAGAGACCCAGTACTTC

d_gene: TRBD2
j_gene: TRBJ2-1
v_gene: TRBV19
abundance: -
CDR3aa: CARTRGTSGYNEQFF
CDR3nt: TGTGCCCGTACAAGGGGGACTAGCGGTTACAATGAGCAGTTCTTC

d_gene: -
j_gene: TRBJ2-5
v_gene: TRBV20-1
abundance: -
CDR3aa: CSAKTGKETQYF
CDR3nt: TGCAGTGCTAAAACGGGTAAAGAGACCCAGTACTTC

d_gene: -
j_gene: TRBJ2-7
v_gene: TRBV4-3
abundance: -
CDR3aa: CASSQDRSYEQYF
CDR3nt: TGCGCCAGCAGCCAGGACAGAAGCTACGAGCAGTACTTC

d_gene: TRBD2
j_gene: TRBJ2-2
v_gene: TRBV28
abundance: -
CDR3aa: CASRTGTSVTGELFF
CDR3nt: TGTGCCAGCAGAACCGGGACTAGCGTCACCGGGGAGCTGTTTTTT